This section outlines one T cell receptor beta chain sequence together with its context. Its antigen is not known. The CDR3 runs to 15 residues. The V segment lost 5 bases and the J segment 3 bases; nucleotides outside the gene matches: 6. In germline, CDR1 is MDHEN, CDR2 SYDVKM. The data are from a study of vaccination effects on CD4 cells after COVID-19. Study-level points and caveats: Marked contraction was observed in infection-induced and vaccine-induced clones late after vaccination.

Sequencing was preceded by expansion of antigen-specific CD4+ T cells with viral peptide pools in the ViraFEST assay. Subsequent to a culture period of less than twelve days, CD4+ T cells were isolated. Every participant took two doses of the BNT162b2 or mRNA-1273 vaccine. Profiled with immunoSEQ multiplex PCR; TCRdb holds only in-frame clones, not every one. The sample records approximately 31,000 clones, roughly two thirds being singletons. The receptor's source is a human donor who received a COVID-19 vaccine. The chain combines TRBV28 with TRBJ2-1, with 8 nucleotides matching TRBD1. The material sequenced was CD4+ T cells from PBMCs cultured with HCoV-229E spike peptides, taken after COVID-19 vaccination. CDR3 sequence: CASSPYRGNYNEQFF. For the CDR3, the DNA is TGTGCCAGCAGTCCTTACAGGGGGAACTACAATGAGCAGTTCTTC.